The 26 T cell receptor beta chains in this list originate from one sample, sequenced in a study of cytomegalovirus exposure and HLA in healthy donors. PCR employed 60 Vbeta and 13 Jbeta primers. Clones were sequenced by immunoSEQ multiplex PCR, and TCRdb holds only the in-frame ones, with some missing. Of some 100,000 clones in the sample, over 70% were seen once. Sequenced: PBMCs. The source is a man aged 50-59 years in good health and CMV-seronegative.

V usage is TRBV28 and J usage is TRBJ2-1, with 10 positions matching TRBD1. Unmatched junction bases numbered 4, after V lost 6 bases and J lost 8 bases. CDR3 length: 13 residues. Germline lookup yields CDR1 MDHEN and CDR2 SYDVKM. CDR3 DNA sequence: TGTGCCAGCAGGGGACAGGGGTCGGATGAGCAGTTCTTC. This translates into CASRGQGSDEQFF.

V usage is TRBV18 and J usage is TRBJ1-4, with D possibly being TRBD1 (5 bases). This CDR3 is built from 17 residues. Between the trimmed V and J ends, which lost 0 bases and 0 bases, there was a span of 11 bases. CDR1 is KGHSH, CDR2 LQKENI, per germline. This chain's CDR3 is CASSPPGRTTTNEKLFF. The CDR3 region has the DNA TGTGCCAGCTCACCACCGGGTCGGACAACAACTAATGAAAAACTGTTTTTT. The entire variable domain, with the rest obtained from reference TRBV18 and TRBJ1-4, is as follows: NAGVMQNPRHLVRRRGQEARLRCSPMKGHSHVYWYRQLPEEGLKFMVYLQKENIIDESGMPKERFSAEFPKEGPSILRIQQVVRGDSAAYFCASSPPGRTTTNEKLFFGSGTQLSVL.

This clone appeared once. Here the CDR3 reads CASSELGGTDTQYF. CDR3 in DNA: TGCGCCAGCAGTGAGTTAGGAGGCACAGATACGCAGTATTTT. J is TRBJ2-3 and V is TRBV10-2; D unresolved. CDR1 and CDR2 from the germline V gene are WSHSY and SAAADI. The CDR3 totals 14 residues. Trimming stripped 1 base from V and 1 base from J, with 6 bases between.

The chain links TRBV5-1 to TRBJ2-7; tentative D call: TRBD2 (5 bases). This CDR3 has 14 residues. CDR1 is SGHRS, CDR2 YFSETQ, per germline. V lost 4 bases and J 2 bases, leaving 13 bases between the germline ends. The CDR3 loop is CASSLRELTYEQYF. The DNA of the CDR3 is TGCGCCAGCAGCCTGAGGGAGCTAACCTACGAGCAGTACTTC.

This clone was observed a few times. The V and J genes are TRBV27 and TRBJ2-7; 8 bases line up with TRBD1. Germline V gives CDR1 MNHEY, CDR2 SMNVEV (reference sequence). The CDR3 has 14 amino acids. Trimming removed 3 bases from V and 7 bases from J; junction bases left unmatched: 8. The CDR3 nucleotides read TGTGCCAGCAGTTTTTATGGACAGGGAACAGAGCAGTACTTC. Amino acid sequence: CASSFYGQGTEQYF.

V and J are TRBV29-1 and TRBJ2-7; maybe TRBD2 (6 bases). V shed 7 bases and J shed 2 bases, with 18 bases lying between them. The germline CDR1 and CDR2 sequences are SQVTM and ANQGSEA. The CDR3 covers 14 residues. CDR3: CSDASGGLPYEQYF. In DNA form, the CDR3 reads TGCAGCGACGCGAGTGGGGGACTTCCCTACGAGCAGTACTTC.

The chain recombines TRBV4-3 with TRBJ2-6, with TRBD1 as a possible D gene (5 bases). The length of the CDR3 is 15 residues. With 3 bases removed from V and 4 bases from J, the gap between germline ends came to 10 bases. CDR1 and CDR2 from the germline V gene are LGHNA and YSLEER. CDR3 loop: CASSQETAGANVLTF. The CDR3 nucleotides are TGCGCCAGCAGCCAGGAGACAGCGGGGGCCAACGTCCTGACTTTC.

This chain joins TRBV7-3 and TRBJ2-1; the match to TRBD2 covers 13 bases. The CDR3 contains 16 residues. From germline, CDR1 is SGHTA and CDR2 FQGTGA. J lost 4 bases, V lost 6 bases, and 6 bases had no gene match. The CDR3 DNA follows: TGTGCCAGCAGTATTGGGACTAGCGGGATTTACAATGAGCAGTTCTTC. Protein sequence: CASSIGTSGIYNEQFF. Using reference TRBV7-3 and TRBJ2-1 for the parts outside the CDR3, the full variable domain is GAGVSQTPSNKVTEKGKYVELRCDPISGHTALYWYRQSLGQGPEFLIYFQGTGAADDSGLPNDRFFAVRPEGSVSTLKIQRTERGDSAVYLCASSIGTSGIYNEQFFGPGTRLTVL.

The chain joins TRBV5-6 to TRBJ2-7; TRBD1 aligns across 8 bases. CDR1 SGHDT and CDR2 YYEEEE come from the germline V gene. The CDR3 sequence is 13 residues long. After removal of 7 bases from V and 2 bases from J, the junction contained 5 bases not matched to a gene. In DNA, the CDR3 is TGTGCCAGCTCCGGGACAGGAACCTACGAGCAGTACTTC. It is translated as CASSGTGTYEQYF.

The J gene is TRBJ1-1, the V gene TRBV9; D is unclear. From germline, CDR1 is SGDLS and CDR2 YYNGEE. The CDR3 is 13 amino acids. Trimming stripped 1 base from V and 3 bases from J, with 7 bases between. In nucleotides, the CDR3 is TGTGCCAGCAGCGTATCGAGAGACACTGAAGCTTTCTTT. This translates into CASSVSRDTEAFF.

The chain is built from TRBV19 and TRBJ1-6; D call uncertain. CDR3 length: 15 amino acids. The germline gives CDR1 LNHDA, CDR2 SQIVND (reference sequence). Trimming took 0 bases from V and 2 from J, leaving 5 bases between them. In DNA, the CDR3 is TGTGCCAGTAGTATAGACGGGGCCTATAATTCACCCCTCCACTTT. Protein sequence: CASSIDGAYNSPLHF.

J is TRBJ2-7 and V is TRBV29-1; weak D call: TRBD1 (6 bases). The CDR3 has 12 residues. Germline loops: CDR1 SQVTM, CDR2 ANQGSEA. Trimming shortened V by 7 bases and J by 0 bases, and 10 bases separated the two germline ends. For the CDR3, the DNA is TGCAGCGCCCGGACAGACTCCTACGAGCAGTACTTC. Translated, it gives CSARTDSYEQYF.

Only a few counts were recorded for this clone. The V gene is TRBV7-3, the J gene TRBJ2-1, with D possibly TRBD1 on 6 matching bases. Trimming cost V 1 base and J 5 bases, with 15 bases left between them. Germline V CDR1 and CDR2: SGHTA, FQGTGA. The CDR3 is 16 residues long. CDR3 DNA sequence: TGTGCCAGCAGCTTAAGAGGCAGGGGAAAGGACAATGAGCAGTTCTTC. It translates to CASSLRGRGKDNEQFF.

The chain is built from TRBV27 and TRBJ1-3, with 9 positions matching TRBD1. Unmatched junction bases numbered 10, after V lost 8 bases and J lost 8 bases. Germline V gene sequence: CDR1 MNHEY, CDR2 SMNVEV (reference sequence). CDR3 length: 14 amino acids. The CDR3 is CASGKNRGLDTIYF. The CDR3 DNA reads TGTGCCAGCGGGAAGAACAGGGGGCTAGACACCATATATTTT.

The gene calls are TRBV6-6 and TRBJ1-2; 11 bases map to TRBD1. V gave up 8 bases and J gave up 6 bases; unmatched junction bases: 8. The CDR3 totals 14 residues. CDR1 is MNHNY, CDR2 SVGAGI, per germline (reference sequence). The CDR3 DNA sequence: TGTGCCAGCTTCTGGACAGGGGGCAGAAATGGCTACACCTTC. It specifies CASFWTGGRNGYTF.

The chain carries TRBV11-2 and TRBJ2-7; TRBD2 aligns across 12 bases. The V gene end was trimmed by 4 bases and the J gene end by 4 bases; junction bases not matched to a gene: 2. Germline-derived CDR1 and CDR2 are SGHAT and FQNNGV. This CDR3 has 14 residues. CDR3 amino acids: CASSSTSGSYEQYF. In DNA, the CDR3 is TGTGCCAGCAGCTCGACTAGCGGGAGTTACGAGCAGTACTTC. Based on the CDR3 plus reference TRBV11-2 and TRBJ2-7, the full variable domain is EAGVAQSPRYKIIEKRQSVAFWCNPISGHATLYWYQQILGQGPKLLIQFQNNGVVDDSQLPKDRFSAERLKGVDSTLKIQPAKLEDSAVYLCASSSTSGSYEQYFGPGTRLTVT.

The chain carries TRBV6-5 and TRBJ2-2, with 10 positions matching TRBD1. The germline CDR1 and CDR2 sequences are MNHEY and SVGAGI. This CDR3 is built from 15 residues. Losses at the gene ends were 4 bases for V and 4 bases for J; bases not matched to a gene: 3. The CDR3 DNA sequence: TGTGCCAGCAGTTCCGGGACAGGGGCCACCGGGGAGCTGTTTTTT. It yields the protein CASSSGTGATGELFF.

The V and J genes are TRBV19 and TRBJ1-5, with 9 nucleotides matching TRBD1. The CDR3 length is 16 residues. Losses at the gene ends were 6 bases for V and 4 bases for J; bases not matched to a gene: 10. The germline V gene has CDR1 LNHDA and CDR2 SQIVND (reference sequence). This CDR3 reads CASREMGQGKNQPQHF. In DNA form, the CDR3 reads TGTGCCAGTAGGGAAATGGGACAGGGAAAAAATCAGCCCCAGCATTTT.

CDR3 sequence reads: CASMRVHGGQPQHF. In DNA form, the CDR3 reads TGTGCCAGTATGAGAGTCCACGGGGGTCAGCCCCAGCATTTT. The chain uses TRBV19 and TRBJ1-5, with D tentatively TRBD1 (5 bases). Germline V gene lookup returns CDR1 LNHDA and CDR2 SQIVND (reference sequence). The CDR3 loop spans 14 amino acids. Trimming took 7 bases from V and 6 from J, leaving 16 bases between them.

V and J are TRBV7-3 and TRBJ2-3, with 8 bases lining up with TRBD1. CDR3 size: 16 residues. CDR1 is SGHTA and CDR2 is FQGTGA in the germline V gene. V lost 2 bases, J lost 6 bases, and 10 bases stayed unmatched. The CDR3 region has the DNA TGTGCCAGCAGCTTACAGGGGGCCTCCTTCGGGGATACGCAGTATTTT. Translating gives CASSLQGASFGDTQYF.

The chain links TRBV4-1 to TRBJ2-5, with 14 bases identical to TRBD2. The CDR3 has 17 residues. Trimming cost V 1 base and J 9 bases; bases outside gene matches: 10. Germline V gene data show CDR1 as MGHRA and CDR2 as YSYEKL. The CDR3 nucleotides are TGCGCCAGCAGCCAAGCCCTTCCGGGACTAGCGGGAGTGGCCCAGTACTTC. Its translation: CASSQALPGLAGVAQYF.

The chain combines TRBV4-1 with TRBJ2-1; D is uncertain. The CDR3 is made up of 15 amino acids. Germline V gene sequence: CDR1 MGHRA, CDR2 YSYEKL. V was cut by 0 bases and J by 1 base, with 7 bases left in between. The CDR3 is CASSQESGSYNEQFF. The DNA for the CDR3 is TGCGCCAGCAGCCAAGAATCGGGTTCCTACAATGAGCAGTTCTTC.

This clone was detected only once. The gene calls are TRBV9 and TRBJ2-1; 8 nucleotides align to TRBD2. Germline V lookup: CDR1 SGDLS, CDR2 YYNGEE. The CDR3 extends over 15 amino acids. The V gene end was trimmed by 0 bases and the J gene end by 4 bases; junction bases not matched to a gene: 3. In DNA form, the CDR3 reads TGTGCCAGCAGCGTAGATAGCGGGGTTTACAATGAGCAGTTCTTC. Protein sequence: CASSVDSGVYNEQFF.

On this clone: At one boundary the junction diverges from the germline segment, which might be a read error. The chain has TRBV7-7 and TRBJ2-7; no clear D. Germline CDR1 and CDR2: SSHAT and FNYEAQ (reference sequence). The CDR3 consists of 14 residues. The CDR3 DNA follows: TGTGCTAGCAGCTTAGCTGGGCCAGGATCCGAGCAGTACTTC. It yields the protein CASSLAGPGSEQYF. Based on the CDR3 plus reference TRBV7-7 and TRBJ2-7, the full variable domain is GAGVSQSPRYKVTKRGQDVTLRCDPISSHATLYWYQQALGQGPEFLTYFNYEAQPDKSGLPSDRFSAERPEGSISTLTIQRTEQRDSAMYRCASSLAGPGSEQYFGPGTRLTVT.

V gene TRBV6-6 combines with J gene TRBJ1-3, with 8 nucleotides matching TRBD1. V shed 5 bases and J 4 bases; nucleotides not matched to a gene: 7. CDR1 and CDR2 (germline): MNHNY, SVGAGI (reference sequence). The CDR3 extends over 15 amino acids. CDR3 in DNA: TGTGCCAGCAGTCCGGACAGGGTCTCAGGAAACACCATATATTTT. The encoded protein is CASSPDRVSGNTIYF.

This sequence joins TRBV28 and TRBJ2-7; D uncertain. The CDR3 is 11 residues long. V was cut by 6 bases and J by 4 bases, with 7 bases left in between. Germline V gives CDR1 MDHEN, CDR2 SYDVKM. The CDR3 DNA follows: TGTGCCAGCAGCCTATTTTACGAGCAGTACTTC. The encoded protein is CASSLFYEQYF.